These 27 T cell receptor beta chains were all obtained from the same sample, sequenced in a study of blood T cell repertoires in COVID-19. The protocol was immunoSEQ multiplex PCR, while the TCRdb copy is restricted to in-frame clones and leaves out a portion. The sample lists some 200,000 clones, 86% occurring once. Sequenced: peripheral blood. These receptors came from a woman in her fifties or sixties with COVID-19, enrolled during active disease.

The chain recombines TRBV6-5 with TRBJ1-5; possibly TRBD1 for D (5 bases). The CDR3 runs to 13 residues. Germline V gene data show CDR1 as MNHEY and CDR2 as SVGAGI. Trimming removed 7 bases from V and 5 bases from J, with 12 bases in between. CDR3 nucleotides: TGTGCCAGCAAAAGGGGATCCGATCAGCCCCAGCATTTT. Its protein is CASKRGSDQPQHF.

The gene calls are TRBV6-2 or TRBV6-3 and TRBJ1-5; no reliable D call. This CDR3 is built from 17 residues. Trimming left V 0 bases short and J 2 bases short, with 14 bases between. Germline V gene sequence: CDR1 MNHEY, CDR2 SVGEGT. CDR3 loop: CASSYSPHPRGNQPQHF. CDR3 DNA: TGTGCCAGCAGTTACTCCCCTCACCCTCGGGGCAATCAGCCCCAGCATTTT.

The sample holds a few counts of this clone. The chain combines TRBV9 with TRBJ2-5; possibly TRBD2 for D (5 bases). CDR3 size: 14 residues. Germline V gives CDR1 SGDLS, CDR2 YYNGEE. V shed 2 bases and J shed 3 bases, with 11 bases lying between them. The DNA of the CDR3 is TGTGCCAGCAGCGTCTCCTGGGGAGAAGAGACCCAGTACTTC. This sequence encodes CASSVSWGEETQYF. Full variable domain (outside the CDR3, taken from reference TRBV9 and TRBJ2-5): DSGVTQTPKHLITATGQRVTLRCSPRSGDLSVYWYQQSLDQGLQFLIQYYNGEERAKGNILERFSAQQFPDLHSELNLSSLELGDSALYFCASSVSWGEETQYFGPGTRLLVL.

CDR3 region: CATRFGGGNEQFF. The CDR3 region has the DNA TGTGCCACCCGCTTTGGGGGGGGCAATGAGCAGTTCTTC. The chain joins TRBV24-1 to TRBJ2-1, with 7 bases that match TRBD2. Per the germline V gene, CDR1 is KGHDR and CDR2 is SFDVKD. CDR3 length: 13 amino acids. The junction had 7 bases not matched to a gene; V was cut back by 9 bases and J by 6 bases.

The chain uses TRBV5-4 and TRBJ1-1; TRBD1 agrees at 7 bases. The CDR3 contains 15 residues. After removal of 2 bases from V and 2 bases from J, the junction contained 6 bases not matched to a gene. Looked up from germline, CDR1 is SGHNT and CDR2 is YYREEE (reference sequence). DNA for the CDR3: TGTGCCAGCAGCTTACCGACAGGGATAAACACTGAAGCTTTCTTT. The encoded protein is CASSLPTGINTEAFF.

This clone was counted only a few times. The chain uses TRBV7-3 and TRBJ2-7; 7 nucleotides align to TRBD2. The CDR3 contains 14 residues. Losses at the gene ends were 4 bases for V and 5 bases for J; bases not matched to a gene: 8. The V gene's germline CDR1 is SGHTA and CDR2 FQGTGA. The CDR3: CASSSGGRVDEQYF. DNA for the CDR3: TGTGCCAGCAGCTCGGGAGGTAGGGTAGACGAGCAGTACTTC.

The J gene is TRBJ1-2, the V gene TRBV24-1; weak D call: TRBD1 (6 bases). Trimming removed 7 bases at V and 8 bases at J, with 10 bases between. The CDR3 contains 11 residues. From germline, CDR1 is KGHDR and CDR2 SFDVKD. The CDR3 DNA sequence: TGTGCCACCAGAACAGGGTCGGGCTACACCTTC. This sequence encodes CATRTGSGYTF.

This chain joins TRBV6-6 and TRBJ2-7; D may be TRBD2 (5 bases). Trimming pared 4 bases from V and 2 bases from J, leaving 15 bases between. The CDR3 spans 15 residues. The germline V gene has CDR1 MNHNY and CDR2 SVGAGI (reference sequence). The CDR3 here is CASSLAEERAYEQYF. In DNA form, the CDR3 reads TGTGCCAGCAGTTTAGCCGAGGAGAGGGCCTACGAGCAGTACTTC.

V usage is TRBV5-4 and J usage is TRBJ2-3; 10 positions match TRBD1. The ends lost 7 bases at V and 3 bases at J; junction bases unmatched: 8. Per germline, CDR1 SGHNT and CDR2 YYREEE (reference sequence). The CDR3 runs 15 residues. In DNA, the CDR3 is TGTGCCAGCGGACGGGACAGGGGTTTGACAGATACGCAGTATTTT. Translated, it gives CASGRDRGLTDTQYF.

V gene TRBV3-1 (or the pseudogene TRBV3-2) combines with J gene TRBJ2-5, with 7 bases that match TRBD2. Germline V gene sequence: CDR1 LGHDT, CDR2 YNNKEL (reference sequence). This CDR3 spans 15 amino acids. The V segment lost 2 bases and the J segment 5 bases; nucleotides outside the gene matches: 8. As DNA, the CDR3 is TGTGCCAGCAGCCAAAGAAGGCAGGGAGGGGAGACCCAGTACTTC. It specifies CASSQRRQGGETQYF.

The gene calls are TRBV7-8 and TRBJ1-5, with D possibly matching TRBD1 (5 bases). Between the trimmed V and J ends, which lost 4 bases and 0 bases, there was a span of 16 bases. Germline loops: CDR1 SGHVS, CDR2 FQNEAQ. The length of the CDR3 is 17 residues. As DNA, the CDR3 is TGTGCCAGCAGCTCCCTTGGGGCGGCCTATAGCAATCAGCCCCAGCATTTT. Protein sequence: CASSSLGAAYSNQPQHF.

The chain has TRBV7-2 and TRBJ2-7, with 7 positions matching TRBD2. The CDR3 length is 15 residues. Germline CDR1 SGHTA, CDR2 FQGNSA. V lost 4 bases, J lost 7 bases, and 13 bases stayed unmatched. The CDR3 here is CASSSGGGRSREQYF. DNA for the CDR3: TGTGCCAGCAGCTCCGGGGGAGGGCGGTCGAGGGAGCAGTACTTC.

The count of this clone is one. The chain employs TRBV6-5 and TRBJ2-1, with a tentative D call TRBD2 (6 bases). The CDR3 contains 14 residues. CDR1 MNHEY and CDR2 SVGAGI come from the germline V gene. The ends were cut back, 4 bases at V and 8 bases at J, with 15 bases in the middle. The CDR3: CASSFRGRGDEQFF. DNA of the CDR3: TGTGCCAGCAGTTTTAGAGGGCGGGGCGATGAGCAGTTCTTC.

The V call is TRBV19, the J call TRBJ2-7, with 11 bases matching TRBD1. Trimming took 1 base from V and 2 from J; bases not matched to a gene: 16. Germline CDR1 LNHDA, CDR2 SQIVND (reference sequence). The CDR3 is 20 amino acids. CDR3 residues: CASSIVGTGGWTSETYEQYF. In nucleotides, the CDR3 is TGTGCCAGTAGTATAGTAGGGACAGGGGGTTGGACTAGCGAAACCTACGAGCAGTACTTC.

V gene TRBV21-1 combines with J gene TRBJ2-1; the table's D call TRBD2 went unverified against the DNA. TRBV21-1 is described as a pseudogene. CDR3 length: 17 residues. CDR3 coding DNA: TGTGCCAGCAGCGAGGGACTAGCGGGAGCTTTTGGCAATGAGCAGTTCTTC. Translation gives CASSEGLAGAFGNEQFF.

The chain uses TRBV10-3 and TRBJ1-2; D ambiguous. V lost 3 bases to trimming and J lost 4 bases, with 12 bases between them. This CDR3 is built from 14 residues. In germline, CDR1 is ENHRY, CDR2 SYGVKD. The DNA for the CDR3 is TGTGCCATCAGTGATCCGCGGCCGGGCTATGGCTACACCTTC. Protein: CAISDPRPGYGYTF.

This clone has a handful of counts. The rearrangement links TRBV4-1 to TRBJ1-2; D ambiguous. Germline V gene data show CDR1 as MGHRA and CDR2 as YSYEKL. The CDR3 extends over 15 amino acids. V lost 0 bases to trimming and J lost 2 bases, with 10 bases between them. CDR3 region: CASSQDQNTNYGYTF. The CDR3, as DNA: TGCGCCAGCAGCCAAGATCAAAACACCAACTATGGCTACACCTTC.

The J gene is TRBJ2-7, the V gene TRBV3-1 (or the pseudogene TRBV3-2); 9 bases are shared with TRBD2. V lost 4 bases, J lost 2 bases, and 9 bases stayed unmatched. The germline V gene has CDR1 LGHDT and CDR2 YNNKEL (reference sequence). This CDR3 spans 16 amino acids. CDR3 sequence reads: CASSPPPSGETYEQYF. In nucleotides, the CDR3 is TGTGCCAGCAGCCCTCCTCCTAGCGGGGAGACCTACGAGCAGTACTTC.

This clone was counted once. V and J are TRBV19 and TRBJ2-7; D ambiguous. This CDR3 comprises 12 residues. V was cut by 4 bases and J by 7 bases, with 11 bases left in between. CDR1 is LNHDA and CDR2 is SQIVND in the germline V gene (reference sequence). The CDR3 spells CASSNQAGEQYF. CDR3 DNA: TGTGCCAGTAGTAACCAGGCAGGAGAGCAGTACTTC.

This clone was seen only once. The J gene is TRBJ2-3, the V gene TRBV27, with D perhaps matching TRBD1 (6 bases). Germline CDR1 is MNHEY and CDR2 is SMNVEV (reference sequence). With 2 bases removed from V and 6 bases from J, the gap between germline ends came to 12 bases. The CDR3 totals 14 residues. CDR3 protein: CASSLRDIWDTQYF. The CDR3 bases are TGTGCCAGCAGTTTAAGGGACATTTGGGATACGCAGTATTTT.

This clone was found once. The chain links TRBV11-1 to TRBJ2-1; D is possibly TRBD1 (6 bases). The CDR3 is 15 residues long. The germline V and J ends were trimmed by 6 bases and 2 bases, with 14 bases remaining between them. Germline V CDR1 and CDR2: SGHAT, FQDESV (reference sequence). CDR3 protein: CASRRRGDTYNEQFF. DNA for the CDR3: TGTGCCAGCAGGCGTCGTGGGGACACCTACAATGAGCAGTTCTTC.

V is TRBV5-1 and J is TRBJ2-3; TRBD2 aligns across 8 bases. The CDR3 runs 15 residues. V gave up 3 bases and J gave up 1 base; unmatched junction bases: 4. Germline assignment: CDR1 SGHRS and CDR2 YFSETQ. Here the CDR3 DNA reads TGCGCCAGCAGCTCCGGGAGGGTAGGCACAGATACGCAGTATTTT. Amino acids: CASSSGRVGTDTQYF. The variable domain in full, with the rest retrieved from reference TRBV5-1 and TRBJ2-3, is KAGVTQTPRYLIKTRGQQVTLSCSPISGHRSVSWYQQTPGQGLQFLFEYFSETQRNKGNFPGRFSGRQFSNSRSEMNVSTLELGDSALYLCASSSGRVGTDTQYFGPGTRLTVL.

This chain links TRBV27 with TRBJ2-3, with TRBD1 matching 8 bases. CDR1 MNHEY and CDR2 SMNVEV come from the germline V gene (reference sequence). The V and J ends lost 6 bases and 0 bases, in that order; junction bases with no gene match: 2. There are 14 residues in the CDR3. The CDR3: CASRRTGSTDTQYF. The CDR3 nucleotides are TGTGCCAGCAGACGGACAGGGAGCACAGATACGCAGTATTTT.

The gene calls are TRBV28 and TRBJ1-2, with 9 bases identical to TRBD1. This CDR3 has 14 amino acids. V trimming: 6 bases; J trimming: 4 bases; junction bases outside the gene matches: 6. The germline gives CDR1 MDHEN, CDR2 SYDVKM. The DNA of the CDR3 is TGTGCCAGCAGAACAGGGGGCCGTAGCTATGGCTACACCTTC. Residues: CASRTGGRSYGYTF.

This clone has a single count. The V call is TRBV5-1, the J call TRBJ2-7, with TRBD1 as a possible D gene (6 bases). The CDR3 contains 16 residues. The ends were cut back, 3 bases at V and 2 bases at J, with 18 bases in the middle. Germline-derived CDR1 and CDR2 are SGHRS and YFSETQ. CDR3: CASSSTTGTIAYEQYF. The CDR3 nucleotides are TGCGCCAGCAGCTCGACAACCGGGACAATTGCCTACGAGCAGTACTTC.

The J gene is TRBJ2-7, the V gene TRBV5-1, with TRBD2 identical over 8 bases. The CDR3 covers 17 residues. Germline V lookup: CDR1 SGHRS, CDR2 YFSETQ. J lost 3 bases, V lost 3 bases, and 14 bases had no gene match. CDR3 DNA: TGCGCCAGCAGCTCAAACCGCCCCGGGACTAGTATCTACGAGCAGTACTTC. It translates to CASSSNRPGTSIYEQYF.

In DNA form, the CDR3 reads TGTGCCAGCAGCCAAGTGAGGGCAGAAGAGCAGTACTTC. Translating gives CASSQVRAEEQYF. V usage is TRBV3-1 (or the pseudogene TRBV3-2) and J usage is TRBJ2-7, with D possibly being TRBD2 (5 bases). The CDR3 loop spans 13 amino acids. The germline V gene has CDR1 LGHDT and CDR2 YNNKEL (reference sequence). Trimming took 1 base from V and 7 from J, leaving 11 bases between them.